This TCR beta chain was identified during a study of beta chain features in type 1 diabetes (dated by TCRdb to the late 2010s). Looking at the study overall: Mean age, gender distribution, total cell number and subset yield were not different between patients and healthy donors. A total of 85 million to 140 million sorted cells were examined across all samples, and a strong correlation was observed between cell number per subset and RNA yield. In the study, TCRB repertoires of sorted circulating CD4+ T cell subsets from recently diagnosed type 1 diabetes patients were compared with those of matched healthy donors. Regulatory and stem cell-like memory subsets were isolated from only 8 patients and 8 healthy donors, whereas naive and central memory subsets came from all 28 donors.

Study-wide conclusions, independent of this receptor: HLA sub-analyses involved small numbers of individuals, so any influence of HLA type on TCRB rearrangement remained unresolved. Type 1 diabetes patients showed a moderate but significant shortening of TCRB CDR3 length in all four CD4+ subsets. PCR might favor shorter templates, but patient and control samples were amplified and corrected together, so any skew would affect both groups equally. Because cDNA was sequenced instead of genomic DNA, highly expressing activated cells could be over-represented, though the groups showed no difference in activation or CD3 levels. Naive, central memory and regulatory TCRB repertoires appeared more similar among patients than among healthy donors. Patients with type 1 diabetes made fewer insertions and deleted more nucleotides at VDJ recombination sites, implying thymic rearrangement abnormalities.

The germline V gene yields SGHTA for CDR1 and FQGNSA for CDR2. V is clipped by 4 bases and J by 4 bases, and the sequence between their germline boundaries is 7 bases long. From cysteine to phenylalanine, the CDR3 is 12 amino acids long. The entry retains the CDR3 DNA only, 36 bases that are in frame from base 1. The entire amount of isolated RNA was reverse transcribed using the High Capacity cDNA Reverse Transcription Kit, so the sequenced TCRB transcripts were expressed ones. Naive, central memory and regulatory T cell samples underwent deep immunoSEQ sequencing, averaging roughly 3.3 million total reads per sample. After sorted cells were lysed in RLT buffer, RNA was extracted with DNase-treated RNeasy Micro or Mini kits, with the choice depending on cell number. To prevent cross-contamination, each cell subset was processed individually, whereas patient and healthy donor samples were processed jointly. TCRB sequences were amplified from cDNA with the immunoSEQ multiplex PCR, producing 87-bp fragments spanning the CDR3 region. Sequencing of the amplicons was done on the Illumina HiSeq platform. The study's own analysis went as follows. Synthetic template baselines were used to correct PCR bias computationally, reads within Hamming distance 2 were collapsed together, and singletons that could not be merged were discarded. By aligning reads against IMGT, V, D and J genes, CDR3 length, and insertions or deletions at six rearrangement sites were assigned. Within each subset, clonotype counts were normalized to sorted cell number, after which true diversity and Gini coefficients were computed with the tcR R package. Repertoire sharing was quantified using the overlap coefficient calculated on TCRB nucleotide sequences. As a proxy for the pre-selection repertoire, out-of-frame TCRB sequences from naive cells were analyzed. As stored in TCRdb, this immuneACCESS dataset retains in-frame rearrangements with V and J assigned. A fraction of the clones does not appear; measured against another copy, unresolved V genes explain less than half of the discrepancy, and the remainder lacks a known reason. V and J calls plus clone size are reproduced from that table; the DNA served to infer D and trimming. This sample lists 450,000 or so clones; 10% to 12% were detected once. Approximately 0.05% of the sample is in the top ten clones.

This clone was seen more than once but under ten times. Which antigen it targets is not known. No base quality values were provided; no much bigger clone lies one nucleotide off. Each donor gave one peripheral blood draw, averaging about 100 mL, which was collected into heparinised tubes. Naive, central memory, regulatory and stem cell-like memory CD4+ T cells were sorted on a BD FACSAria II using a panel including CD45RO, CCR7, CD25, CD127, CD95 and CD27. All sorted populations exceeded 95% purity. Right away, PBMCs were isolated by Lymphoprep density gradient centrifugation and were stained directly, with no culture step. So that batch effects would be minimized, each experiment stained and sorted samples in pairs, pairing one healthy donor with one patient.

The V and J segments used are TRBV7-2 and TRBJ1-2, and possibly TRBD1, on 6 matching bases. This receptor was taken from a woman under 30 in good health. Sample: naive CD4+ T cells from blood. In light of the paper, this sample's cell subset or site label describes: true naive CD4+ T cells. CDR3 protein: CASSSGAYGYTF. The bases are TGTGCCAGCAGCTCAGGGGCCTATGGCTACACCTTC.